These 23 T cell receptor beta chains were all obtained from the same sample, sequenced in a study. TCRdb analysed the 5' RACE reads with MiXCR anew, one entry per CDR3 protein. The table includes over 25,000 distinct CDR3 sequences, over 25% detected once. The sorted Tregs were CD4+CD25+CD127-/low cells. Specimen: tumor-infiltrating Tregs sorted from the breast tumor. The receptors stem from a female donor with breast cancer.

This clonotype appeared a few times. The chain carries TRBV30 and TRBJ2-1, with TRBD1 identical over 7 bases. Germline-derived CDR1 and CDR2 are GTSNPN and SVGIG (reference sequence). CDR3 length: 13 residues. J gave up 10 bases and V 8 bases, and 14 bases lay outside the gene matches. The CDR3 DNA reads TGTGCCGGGACGGGACAGACAGGTTGGGAGCAGTTCTTC. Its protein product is CAGTGQTGWEQFF. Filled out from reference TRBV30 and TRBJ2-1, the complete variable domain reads SQTIHQWPATLVQPVGSPLSLECTVEGTSNPNLYWYRQAAGRGLQLLFYSVGIGQISSEVPQNLSASRPQDRQFILSSKKLLLSDSGFYLCAGTGQTGWEQFFGPGTRLTVL.

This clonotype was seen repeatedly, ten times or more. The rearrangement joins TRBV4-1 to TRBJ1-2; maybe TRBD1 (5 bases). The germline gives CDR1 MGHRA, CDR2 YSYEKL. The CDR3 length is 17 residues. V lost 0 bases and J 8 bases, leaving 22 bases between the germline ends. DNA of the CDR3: TGCGCCAGCAGCCAAGATCTGTTTTGGTTGGACACTGACGGCTACACCTTC. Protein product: CASSQDLFWLDTDGYTF.

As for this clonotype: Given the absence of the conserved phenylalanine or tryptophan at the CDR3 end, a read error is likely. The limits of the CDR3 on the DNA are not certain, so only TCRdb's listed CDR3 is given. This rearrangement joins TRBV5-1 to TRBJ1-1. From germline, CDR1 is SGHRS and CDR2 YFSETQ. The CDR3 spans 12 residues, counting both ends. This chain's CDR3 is CASSGAEGEAFL.

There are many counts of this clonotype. The CDR3 spells CSAPTKREGPYEQYF. The CDR3 DNA follows: TGCAGTGCTCCCACGAAGAGGGAGGGCCCCTACGAGCAGTACTTC. The genes are TRBV20-1 and TRBJ2-7, with 7 nucleotides matching TRBD2. Germline trimming cut 5 bases from V and 2 bases from J; bases unmatched to any gene: 12. CDR3 length: 15 residues. Germline-derived CDR1 and CDR2 are DFQATT and SNEGSKA (reference sequence).

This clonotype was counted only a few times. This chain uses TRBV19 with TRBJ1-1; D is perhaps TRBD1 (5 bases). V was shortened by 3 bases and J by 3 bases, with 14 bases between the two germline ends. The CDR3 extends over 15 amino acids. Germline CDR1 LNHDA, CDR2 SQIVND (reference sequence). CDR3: CASSMEGLGDTEAFF. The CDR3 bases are TGTGCCAGTAGTATGGAGGGCCTGGGGGACACTGAAGCTTTCTTT.

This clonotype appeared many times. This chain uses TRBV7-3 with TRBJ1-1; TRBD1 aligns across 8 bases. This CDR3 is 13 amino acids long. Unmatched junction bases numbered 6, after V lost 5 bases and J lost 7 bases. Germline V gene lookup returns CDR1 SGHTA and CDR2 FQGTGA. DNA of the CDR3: TGTGCCAGCAGCATCGGACAGGGTAATGAAGCTTTCTTT. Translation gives CASSIGQGNEAFF.

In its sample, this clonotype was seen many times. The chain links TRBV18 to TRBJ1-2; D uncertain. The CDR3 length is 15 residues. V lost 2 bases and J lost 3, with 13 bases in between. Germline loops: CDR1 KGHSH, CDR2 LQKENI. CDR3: CASSPGFRPDYGYTF. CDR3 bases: TGTGCCAGCTCACCAGGCTTTAGACCAGACTATGGCTACACCTTC. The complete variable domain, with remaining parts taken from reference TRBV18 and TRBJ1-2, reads NAGVMQNPRHLVRRRGQEARLRCSPMKGHSHVYWYRQLPEEGLKFMVYLQKENIIDESGMPKERFSAEFPKEGPSILRIQQVVRGDSAAYFCASSPGFRPDYGYTFGSGTRLTVV.

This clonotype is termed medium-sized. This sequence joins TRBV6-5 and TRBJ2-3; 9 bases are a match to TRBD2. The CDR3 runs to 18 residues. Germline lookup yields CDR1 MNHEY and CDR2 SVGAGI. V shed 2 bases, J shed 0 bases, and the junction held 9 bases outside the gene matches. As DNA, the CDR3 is TGTGCCAGCAGTTACAGGTCTACGACTAGCGGCAGCACAGATACGCAGTATTTT. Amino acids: CASSYRSTTSGSTDTQYF.

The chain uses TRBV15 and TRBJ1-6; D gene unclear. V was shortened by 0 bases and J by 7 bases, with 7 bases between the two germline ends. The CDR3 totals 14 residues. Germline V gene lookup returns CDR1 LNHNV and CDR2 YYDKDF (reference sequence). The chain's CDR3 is CATSRDGQNSPLHF. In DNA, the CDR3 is TGTGCCACCAGCAGAGATGGGCAAAATTCACCCCTCCACTTT.

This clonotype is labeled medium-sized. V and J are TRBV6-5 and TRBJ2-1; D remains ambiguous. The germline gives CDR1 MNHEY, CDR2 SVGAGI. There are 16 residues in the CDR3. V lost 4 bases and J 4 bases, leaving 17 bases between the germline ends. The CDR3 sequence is CASSFDNPEGYNEQFF. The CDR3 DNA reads TGTGCCAGCAGTTTCGACAACCCCGAAGGGTACAATGAGCAGTTCTTC.

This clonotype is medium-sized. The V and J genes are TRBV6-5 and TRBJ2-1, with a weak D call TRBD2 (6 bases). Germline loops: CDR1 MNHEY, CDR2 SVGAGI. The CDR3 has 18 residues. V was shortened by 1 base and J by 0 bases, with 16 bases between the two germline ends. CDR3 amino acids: CASSYWASGPSSYNEQFF. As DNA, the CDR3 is TGTGCCAGCAGTTACTGGGCAAGCGGGCCGAGCTCCTACAATGAGCAGTTCTTC.

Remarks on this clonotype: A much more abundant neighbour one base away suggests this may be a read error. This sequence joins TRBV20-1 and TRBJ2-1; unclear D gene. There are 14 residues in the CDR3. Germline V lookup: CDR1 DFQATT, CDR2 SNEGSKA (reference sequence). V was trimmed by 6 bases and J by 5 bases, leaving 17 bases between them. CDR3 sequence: CSAPVARLNNEQFF. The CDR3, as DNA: TGCAGTGCCCCGGTGGCGAGACTGAACAATGAGCAGTTCTTC.

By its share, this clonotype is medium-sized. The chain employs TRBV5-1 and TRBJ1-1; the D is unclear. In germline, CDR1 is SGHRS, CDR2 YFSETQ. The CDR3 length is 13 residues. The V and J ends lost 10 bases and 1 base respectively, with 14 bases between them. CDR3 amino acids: CACQRTGNTEAFF. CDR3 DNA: TGCGCCTGCCAAAGGACCGGGAACACTGAAGCTTTCTTT.

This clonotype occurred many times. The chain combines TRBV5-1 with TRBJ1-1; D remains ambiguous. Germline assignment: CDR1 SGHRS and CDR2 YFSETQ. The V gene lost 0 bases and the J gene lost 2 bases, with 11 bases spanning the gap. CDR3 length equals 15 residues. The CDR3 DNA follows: TGCGCCAGCAGCTTGGACGGGCTTGTTAACACTGAAGCTTTCTTT. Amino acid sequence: CASSLDGLVNTEAFF. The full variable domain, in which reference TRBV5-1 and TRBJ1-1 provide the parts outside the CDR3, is KAGVTQTPRYLIKTRGQQVTLSCSPISGHRSVSWYQQTPGQGLQFLFEYFSETQRNKGNFPGRFSGRQFSNSRSEMNVSTLELGDSALYLCASSLDGLVNTEAFFGQGTRLTVV.

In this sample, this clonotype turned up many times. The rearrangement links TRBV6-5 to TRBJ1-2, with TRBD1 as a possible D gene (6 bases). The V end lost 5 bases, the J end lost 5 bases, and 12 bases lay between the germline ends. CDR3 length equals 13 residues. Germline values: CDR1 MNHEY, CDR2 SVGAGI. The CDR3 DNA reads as TGTGCCAGCAGTGCGGGACACCCATATGGCTACACCTTC. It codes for CASSAGHPYGYTF.

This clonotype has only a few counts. The CDR3 spells CASSPSRAYRTEAFF. As DNA, the CDR3 is TGTGCCAGCTCACCATCCCGGGCCTATAGGACTGAAGCTTTCTTT. The chain joins TRBV18 to TRBJ1-1; D unclear. V dropped 2 bases and J dropped 5 bases, with 15 bases sitting between them. The CDR3 covers 15 residues. Germline V gene lookup returns CDR1 KGHSH and CDR2 LQKENI. The entire variable domain, with the rest obtained from reference TRBV18 and TRBJ1-1, is as follows: NAGVMQNPRHLVRRRGQEARLRCSPMKGHSHVYWYRQLPEEGLKFMVYLQKENIIDESGMPKERFSAEFPKEGPSILRIQQVVRGDSAAYFCASSPSRAYRTEAFFGQGTRLTVV.

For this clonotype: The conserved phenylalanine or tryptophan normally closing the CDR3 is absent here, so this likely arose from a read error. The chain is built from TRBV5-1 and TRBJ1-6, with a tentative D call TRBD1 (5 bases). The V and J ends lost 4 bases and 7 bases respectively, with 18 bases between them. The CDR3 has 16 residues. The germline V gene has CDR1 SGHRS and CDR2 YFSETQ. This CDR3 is CASSPAPGTGNSPLHY. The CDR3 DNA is TGCGCCAGCAGCCCGGCCCCCGGGACGGGAAATTCACCCCTCCACTAT.

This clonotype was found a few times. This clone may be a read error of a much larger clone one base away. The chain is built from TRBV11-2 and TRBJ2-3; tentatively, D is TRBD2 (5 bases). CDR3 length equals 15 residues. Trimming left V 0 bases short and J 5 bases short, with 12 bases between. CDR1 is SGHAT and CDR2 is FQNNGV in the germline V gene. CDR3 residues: CASSLDTPSGDTQYF. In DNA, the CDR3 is TGTGCCAGCAGCTTAGATACCCCGAGCGGAGATACGCAGTATTTT.

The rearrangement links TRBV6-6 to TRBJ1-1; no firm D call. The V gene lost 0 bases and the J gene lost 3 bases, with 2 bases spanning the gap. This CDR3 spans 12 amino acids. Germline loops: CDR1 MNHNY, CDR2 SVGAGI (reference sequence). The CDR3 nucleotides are TGTGCCAGCAGTTACTCGCACACTGAAGCTTTCTTT. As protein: CASSYSHTEAFF.

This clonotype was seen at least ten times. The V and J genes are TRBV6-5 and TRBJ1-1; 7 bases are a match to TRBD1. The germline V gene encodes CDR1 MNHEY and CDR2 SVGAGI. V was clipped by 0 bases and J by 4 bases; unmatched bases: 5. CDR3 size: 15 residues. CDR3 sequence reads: CASSYSQGVGTEAFF. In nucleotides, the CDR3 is TGTGCCAGCAGTTACTCCCAGGGGGTGGGCACTGAAGCTTTCTTT.

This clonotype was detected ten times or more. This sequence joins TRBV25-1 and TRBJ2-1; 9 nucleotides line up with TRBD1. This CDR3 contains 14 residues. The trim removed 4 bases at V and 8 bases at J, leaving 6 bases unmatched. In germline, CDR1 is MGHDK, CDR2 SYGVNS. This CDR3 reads CASSGRDRVHEQFF. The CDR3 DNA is TGTGCCAGCAGTGGCCGGGACAGGGTCCATGAGCAGTTCTTC.

CDR3 in amino acids: CASSQGPGTSGGGEQFF. The CDR3 DNA sequence: TGTGCCAGCAGCCAGGGTCCCGGGACTAGCGGGGGCGGTGAGCAGTTCTTC. This rearrangement joins TRBV4-2 to TRBJ2-1, with 14 bases matching TRBD2. The CDR3 contains 17 residues. With V trimmed by 3 bases and J by 9 bases, 10 bases remained unmatched. Germline CDR1 reads LGHNA; CDR2 reads YNFKEQ.

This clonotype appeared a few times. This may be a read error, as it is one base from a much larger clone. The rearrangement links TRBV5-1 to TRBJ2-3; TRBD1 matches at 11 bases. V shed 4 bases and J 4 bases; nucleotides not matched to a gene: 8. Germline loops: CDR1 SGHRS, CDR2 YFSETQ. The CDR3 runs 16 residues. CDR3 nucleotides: TGCGCCAGCAGCCTGATGGGACAGGGGGTGTCAGATACGCAGTATTTT. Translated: CASSLMGQGVSDTQYF.